This T cell receptor beta chain originates from a study of memory CD4+ T cells and cytomegalovirus serostatus. TCRdb keeps only in-frame clones here, not all; method: immunoSEQ multiplex PCR. The table has some 95,000 clones, roughly 80% seen once; the top ten hold less than 4%. Per the germline V gene, CDR1 is SNHLY and CDR2 is FYNNEI. This CDR3 has 12 residues. Trimming removed 5 bases from V and 3 bases from J, with 8 bases in between. Single viable CD3+CD4+CD8-CD45RO+ cells were sorted as the memory CD4+ T cells. Regarding this clone: Its cognate antigen is unknown.

Notes on the study in general: Suggested: most of the CMV-linked TCR signature lies in CD4+ memory cells.

The rearrangement uses TRBV2 and TRBJ2-7, with a possible D match to TRBD1 (5 bases). The clonotype comes from an adult in good health and CMV-seropositive. Sequenced sample: memory CD4+ T cells from blood. CDR3 in DNA: TGTGCCAGCAGTCCCAGGGACTACGAGCAGTACTTC. Its translation is CASSPRDYEQYF.